The rows below give T cell receptor beta chains drawn from one sample of a study of blood T cell repertoires in COVID-19. Repertoires were generated with immunoSEQ multiplex PCR, while TCRdb's copy carries only in-frame clones and drops some. This table has 95,000 to 150,000 clones, roughly 90% appearing once. Sequencing used peripheral blood. These receptors originate from a man aged 40-49 years with acute or convalescent COVID-19. Each CDR3 is given with its conserved first and last residue. D genes are given only for firm matches. Size is omitted from some rows. Given values are once, few, many or a class for expanded clones.

>TRBJ1-1|-|TRBV30|-
CAGRQENTEAFF
TGTGCCGGAAGACAGGAGAACACTGAAGCTTTCTTT
>TRBJ2-1|-|TRBV24-1|TRBD2
CATSDVSGRVFSYNEQFF
TGTGCCACCAGTGATGTTAGCGGGAGGGTCTTCTCCTACAATGAGCAGTTCTTC
>TRBJ2-1|-|TRBV9|TRBD1
CASSPSGQGAFGNEQFF
TGTGCCAGCAGCCCCTCCGGGCAGGGGGCGTTTGGCAATGAGCAGTTCTTC
>TRBJ1-5|-|TRBV7-2|-
CASSAGANQPQHF
TGTGCCAGCAGCGCAGGGGCCAATCAGCCCCAGCATTTT
>TRBJ1-4|-|TRBV4-1|-
CASSQAGGDLNEKLFF
TGCGCCAGCAGCCAGGCCGGGGGTGATTTAAATGAAAAACTGTTTTTT
>TRBJ2-7|-|TRBV5-3|TRBD1
CARSPSGQEVFSSYEQYF
TGTGCCAGAAGCCCGTCGGGACAGGAAGTCTTTAGCTCCTACGAGCAGTACTTC
>TRBJ1-1|-|TRBV30|TRBD1
CAWRIMDRRNTEAFF
TGTGCCTGGAGAATAATGGACAGGCGGAACACTGAAGCTTTCTTT
>TRBJ2-1|-|TRBV3-1/TRBV3-2|-
CASSQETTPWREQFF
TGTGCCAGCAGCCAAGAAACGACGCCATGGAGGGAGCAGTTCTTC
>TRBJ2-1|-|TRBV11-2|TRBD2
CASRPYLAGLYNEQFF
TGTGCCAGCCGACCATATCTAGCGGGGCTGTACAATGAGCAGTTCTTC
>TRBJ1-1|-|TRBV28|-
CAIQGNTEAFF
TGTGCCATCCAGGGGAACACTGAAGCTTTCTTT
>TRBJ1-6|-|TRBV30|TRBD1
CAWSDRGLGNSPLHF
TGTGCCTGGAGTGACAGGGGCTTAGGTAATTCACCCCTCCACTTT
>TRBJ2-2|-|TRBV6-6|-
CASSPGGGRRNTGELFF
TGTGCCAGCAGTCCCGGGGGAGGCAGACGGAACACCGGGGAGCTGTTTTTT
>TRBJ2-1|-|TRBV6-5|TRBD2
CASINSGGAYNEQFF
TGTGCCAGCATCAATAGCGGGGGGGCCTACAATGAGCAGTTCTTC
>TRBJ2-7|few|TRBV18|TRBD1
CASSPGQGLTYEQYF
TGTGCCAGCTCACCTGGACAGGGGTTGACCTACGAGCAGTACTTC
>TRBJ1-6|few|TRBV11-3|-
CASSLTSSSPLHF
TGTGCCAGCAGCCTGACTAGTTCCTCACCCCTCCACTTT
>TRBJ2-1|-|TRBV6-2/TRBV6-3|-
CASSYSYRYNEQFF
TGTGCCAGCAGTTACTCATATAGATACAATGAGCAGTTCTTC
>TRBJ1-2|-|TRBV4-3|-
CASSPDRTNYGYTF
TGCGCCAGCAGCCCGGACAGAACTAACTATGGCTACACCTTC
>TRBJ2-7|-|TRBV3-1/TRBV3-2|TRBD2
CASSPSGRAAEQYF
TGTGCCAGCAGCCCTAGCGGGAGGGCGGCCGAGCAGTACTTC
>TRBJ2-2|-|TRBV6-5|-
CASNLELVSTGELFF
TGTGCCAGCAACCTTGAATTGGTTAGCACCGGGGAGCTGTTTTTT
>TRBJ2-7|-|TRBV5-1|TRBD1
CASSFDRVYEQYF
TGCGCCAGCAGCTTCGACAGGGTGTACGAGCAGTACTTC
>TRBJ2-5|once|TRBV2|TRBD1
CASNPDRGETQYF
TGTGCCAGCAATCCTGACAGGGGAGAGACCCAGTACTTC
>TRBJ1-2|-|TRBV30|TRBD1
CAWYRGLDGYTF
TGTGCCTGGTACAGGGGGCTTGATGGCTACACCTTC
>TRBJ2-7|many|TRBV30|TRBD2
CAWVSGRALWGSYEQYF
TGTGCCTGGGTCAGCGGGAGGGCCCTCTGGGGCTCCTACGAGCAGTACTTC
>TRBJ2-5|-|TRBV5-6|TRBD1
CASSLSGGAQETQYF
TGTGCCAGCAGCTTATCAGGGGGCGCCCAAGAGACCCAGTACTTC